This note documents a single T cell receptor (beta chain) sequence. Its antigen is not known. Germline V gene data show CDR1 as ENHRY and CDR2 as SYGVKD. Deletions cut 10 bases from V and 3 bases from J, with 16 bases between. The CDR3 is 15 amino acids. TCRdb ran MiXCR on the RT-PCR reads and lists one entry per CDR3 protein. The sample includes some 1,100 distinct CDR3 sequences, around 85% seen only once; the top ten take just under 25%. This sample was taken from a study of yellow fever vaccine responses in identical twins. Study-wide results and limits: On the reported evidence, twins' vaccine T cell responses seemed partly convergent and partly personalized.

The TCR was taken from a female donor who received the yellow fever vaccine. Sequenced material: T cells from blood (PBMCs), unsorted or a sorted subset (not recorded which), taken before or after yellow fever vaccination (not recorded which). This chain links TRBV10-3 with TRBJ2-6, with a tentative D call TRBD2 (6 bases). The CDR3 bases are TGTGCCACGACAACCCAGGGAGGTGGGGCCAACGTCCTGACTTTC. This translates into CATTTQGGGANVLTF.